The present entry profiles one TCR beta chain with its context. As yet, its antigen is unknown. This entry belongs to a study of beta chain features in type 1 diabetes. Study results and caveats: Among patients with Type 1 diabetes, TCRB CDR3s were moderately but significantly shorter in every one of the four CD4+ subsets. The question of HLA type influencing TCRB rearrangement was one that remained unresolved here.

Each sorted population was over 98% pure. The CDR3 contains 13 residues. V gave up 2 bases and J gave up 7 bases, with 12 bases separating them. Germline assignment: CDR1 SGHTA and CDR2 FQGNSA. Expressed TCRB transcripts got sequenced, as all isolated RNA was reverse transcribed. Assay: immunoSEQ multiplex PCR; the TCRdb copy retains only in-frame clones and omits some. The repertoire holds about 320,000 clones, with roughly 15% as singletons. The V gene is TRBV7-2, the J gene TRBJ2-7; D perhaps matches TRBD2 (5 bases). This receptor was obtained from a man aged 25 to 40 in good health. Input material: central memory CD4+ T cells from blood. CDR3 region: CASSLQDGGEQYF. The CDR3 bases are TGTGCCAGCAGCTTACAGGATGGAGGTGAGCAGTACTTC.